A single T cell receptor (beta chain) is shown here with its context. This specimen belongs to a study of blood T cell repertoires in COVID-19. Repertoires were generated with immunoSEQ multiplex PCR, while TCRdb's copy carries only in-frame clones and drops some. This sample has about 170,000 clones, with 88% found just once. The V gene end was trimmed by 5 bases and the J gene end by 5 bases; junction bases not matched to a gene: 8. The CDR3 spans 15 residues. Germline CDR1 SGHTA, CDR2 FQGNSA. This sequence joins TRBV7-2 and TRBJ2-3, with 9 bases lining up with TRBD2. The sequence was collected from a man over 45 who had recovered from COVID-19. The material sequenced was peripheral blood. The CDR3 sequence is CASSILAGEVDTQYF. The CDR3, as DNA: TGTGCCAGCAGCATATTAGCGGGAGAGGTAGATACGCAGTATTTT.